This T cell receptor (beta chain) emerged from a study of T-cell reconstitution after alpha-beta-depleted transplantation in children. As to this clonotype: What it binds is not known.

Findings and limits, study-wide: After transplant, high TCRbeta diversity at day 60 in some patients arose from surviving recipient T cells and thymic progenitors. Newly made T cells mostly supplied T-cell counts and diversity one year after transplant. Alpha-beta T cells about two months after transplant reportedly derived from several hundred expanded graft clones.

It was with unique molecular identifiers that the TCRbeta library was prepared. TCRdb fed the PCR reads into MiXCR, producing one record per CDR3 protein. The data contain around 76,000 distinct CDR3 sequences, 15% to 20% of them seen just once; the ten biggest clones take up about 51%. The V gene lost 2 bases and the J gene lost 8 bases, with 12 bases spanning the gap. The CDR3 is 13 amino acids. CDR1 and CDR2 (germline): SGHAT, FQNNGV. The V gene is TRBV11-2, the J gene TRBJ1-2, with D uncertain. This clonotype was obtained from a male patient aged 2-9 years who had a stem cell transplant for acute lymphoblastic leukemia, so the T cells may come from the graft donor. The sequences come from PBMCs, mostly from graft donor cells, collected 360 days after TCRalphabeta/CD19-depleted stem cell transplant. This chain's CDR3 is CASSLTRVRGYTF. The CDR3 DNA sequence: TGTGCCAGCAGCTTAACTCGGGTGAGAGGCTACACCTTC.